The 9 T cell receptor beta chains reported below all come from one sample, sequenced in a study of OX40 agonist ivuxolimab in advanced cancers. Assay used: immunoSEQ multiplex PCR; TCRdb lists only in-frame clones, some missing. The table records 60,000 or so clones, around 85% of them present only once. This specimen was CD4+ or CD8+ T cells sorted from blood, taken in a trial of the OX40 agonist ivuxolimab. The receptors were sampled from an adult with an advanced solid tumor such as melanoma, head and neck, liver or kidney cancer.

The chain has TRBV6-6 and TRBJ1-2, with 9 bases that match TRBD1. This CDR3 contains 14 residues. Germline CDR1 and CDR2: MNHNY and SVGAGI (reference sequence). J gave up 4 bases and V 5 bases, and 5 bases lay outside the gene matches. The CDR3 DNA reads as TGTGCCAGCAGTCCTACAGGGGGCGGCTATGGCTACACCTTC. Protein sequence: CASSPTGGGYGYTF.

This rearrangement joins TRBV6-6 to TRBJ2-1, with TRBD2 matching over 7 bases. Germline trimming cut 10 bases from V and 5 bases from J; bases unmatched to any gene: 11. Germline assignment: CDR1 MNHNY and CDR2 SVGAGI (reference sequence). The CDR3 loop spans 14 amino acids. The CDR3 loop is CATKWGGNDNEQFF. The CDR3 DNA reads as TGTGCCACTAAGTGGGGGGGTAATGACAATGAGCAGTTCTTC.

The CDR3 region is CASSSGTSQAYGYTF. CDR3 DNA: TGTGCCAGCAGCTCTGGAACTTCCCAGGCCTATGGCTACACCTTC. V usage is TRBV7-2 and J usage is TRBJ1-2; D unclear. The V end lost 4 bases, the J end lost 4 bases, and 16 bases lay between the germline ends. The CDR3 runs 15 residues. The germline V gene has CDR1 SGHTA and CDR2 FQGNSA.

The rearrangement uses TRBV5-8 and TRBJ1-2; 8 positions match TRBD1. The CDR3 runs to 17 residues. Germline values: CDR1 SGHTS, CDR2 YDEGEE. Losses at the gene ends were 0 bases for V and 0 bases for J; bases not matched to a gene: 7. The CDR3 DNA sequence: TGTGCCAGCAGCTTGGTGACAGGGGCACAAGCTAACTATGGCTACACCTTC. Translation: CASSLVTGAQANYGYTF.

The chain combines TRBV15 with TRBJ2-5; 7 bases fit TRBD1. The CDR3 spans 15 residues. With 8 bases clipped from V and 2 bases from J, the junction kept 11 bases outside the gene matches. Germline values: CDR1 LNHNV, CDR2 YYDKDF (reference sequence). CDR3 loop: CATSQFRDRQETQYF. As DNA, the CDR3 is TGTGCCACCTCCCAATTCCGGGACAGACAAGAGACCCAGTACTTC.

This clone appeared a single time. CDR3 bases: TGTGCCAGCAGCCCGAGGACGGGGAACTATGGCTACACCTTC. Translation: CASSPRTGNYGYTF. This chain joins TRBV7-9 and TRBJ1-2; D not certain. Germline CDR1 is SEHNR and CDR2 is FQNEAQ (reference sequence). The CDR3 extends over 14 amino acids. Trimming took off 5 bases at V and 2 bases at J, with 12 bases between the two ends.

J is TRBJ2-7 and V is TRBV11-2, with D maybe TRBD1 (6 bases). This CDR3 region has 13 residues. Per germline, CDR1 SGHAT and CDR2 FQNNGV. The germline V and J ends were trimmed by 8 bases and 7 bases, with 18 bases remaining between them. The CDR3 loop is CASRRDTSREQYF. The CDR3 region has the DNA TGTGCCAGCCGTCGGGACACCTCCAGGGAGCAGTACTTC.

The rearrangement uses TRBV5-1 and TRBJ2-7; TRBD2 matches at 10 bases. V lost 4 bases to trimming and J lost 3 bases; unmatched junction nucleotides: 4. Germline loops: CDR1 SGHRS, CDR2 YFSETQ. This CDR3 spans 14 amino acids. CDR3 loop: CASSGGTSDYEQYF. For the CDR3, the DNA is TGCGCCAGCAGCGGAGGGACTAGCGACTACGAGCAGTACTTC.

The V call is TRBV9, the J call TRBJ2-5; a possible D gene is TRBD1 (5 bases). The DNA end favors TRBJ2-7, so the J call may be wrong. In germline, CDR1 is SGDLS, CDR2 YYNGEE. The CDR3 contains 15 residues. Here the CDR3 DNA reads TGTGCCAGCAGCGTGGGGCAGGGTAGGTCATACGAGCAGTACTTC. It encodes CASSVGQGRSYEQYF.